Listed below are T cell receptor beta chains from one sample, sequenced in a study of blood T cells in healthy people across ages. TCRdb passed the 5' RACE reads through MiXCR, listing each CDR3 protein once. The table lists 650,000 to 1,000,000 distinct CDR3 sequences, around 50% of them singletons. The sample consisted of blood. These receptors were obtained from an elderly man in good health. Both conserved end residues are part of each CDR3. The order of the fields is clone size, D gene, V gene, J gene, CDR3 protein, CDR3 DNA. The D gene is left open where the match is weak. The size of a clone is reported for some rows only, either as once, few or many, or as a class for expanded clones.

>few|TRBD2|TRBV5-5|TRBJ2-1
CASSLVGGRALNEQFF
TGTGCCAGCAGCTTGGTGGGCGGGAGGGCCCTCAATGAGCAGTTCTTC
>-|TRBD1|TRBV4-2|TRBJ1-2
CASSHLTSGGQADGYTF
TGTGCCAGCAGCCACCTAACATCGGGAGGACAGGCTGATGGCTACACCTTC
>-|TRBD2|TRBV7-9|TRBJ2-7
CASSPRLAGVHNEQYF
TGTGCCAGCAGCCCCCGGTTAGCGGGAGTTCACAATGAGCAGTACTTC
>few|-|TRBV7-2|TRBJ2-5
CASSLELVGETQYF
TGTGCCAGCAGCTTAGAACTAGTTGGAGAGACCCAGTACTTC
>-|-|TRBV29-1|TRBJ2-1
CSVEVQGNEQFF
TGCAGCGTTGAAGTTCAGGGCAATGAGCAGTTCTTC
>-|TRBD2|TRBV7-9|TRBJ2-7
CASSLPGRGHEQYF
TGTGCCAGCAGCTTACCCGGGAGGGGCCACGAGCAGTACTTC
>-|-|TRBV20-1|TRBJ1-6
CSARGEASGDSPLHF
TGCAGTGCTAGAGGAGAAGCTTCAGGGGATTCACCCCTCCACTTT
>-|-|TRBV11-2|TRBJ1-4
CASSKTNEKLFF
TGTGCCAGCAGCAAAACTAATGAAAAACTGTTTTTT
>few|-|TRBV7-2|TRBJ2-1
CASGTRKSSYNEQFF
TGTGCCAGCGGAACTAGGAAAAGCTCCTACAATGAGCAGTTCTTC
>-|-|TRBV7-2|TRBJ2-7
CASSFGRMYEQYF
TGTGCCAGCAGCTTTGGACGAATGTACGAGCAGTACTTC
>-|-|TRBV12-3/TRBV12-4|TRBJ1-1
CASSDAPGPEAFF
TGTGCCAGCAGCGATGCCCCGGGACCTGAAGCTTTCTTT
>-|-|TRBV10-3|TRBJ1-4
CAISESGGTNEKLFF
TGTGCCATCAGTGAGTCGGGGGGCACTAATGAAAAACTGTTTTTT
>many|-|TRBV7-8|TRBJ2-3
CASSSRGEGDTQYF
TGTGCCAGCAGCTCGAGGGGGGAAGGGGATACGCAGTATTTT
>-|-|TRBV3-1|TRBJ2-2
CASSQEFPGAFNTGELFF
TGTGCCAGCAGCCAAGAGTTTCCGGGTGCTTTTAACACCGGGGAGCTGTTTTTT
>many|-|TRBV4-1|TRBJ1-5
CASSQERVNDSNQPQHF
TGCGCCAGCAGCCAAGAACGGGTCAACGATAGCAATCAGCCCCAGCATTTT
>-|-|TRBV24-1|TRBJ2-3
CATSDWRGTDTQYF
TGTGCCACCAGTGATTGGCGGGGCACAGATACGCAGTATTTT
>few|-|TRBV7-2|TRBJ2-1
CASSLESVSYNEQFF
TGTGCCAGCAGCTTAGAGTCCGTTTCCTACAATGAGCAGTTCTTC
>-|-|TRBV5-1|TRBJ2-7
CASSLSSFYEQYF
TGCGCCAGCAGCTTGTCTAGTTTCTACGAGCAGTACTTC
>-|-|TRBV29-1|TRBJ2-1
CSVVGTGTYNEQFF
TGCAGCGTTGTTGGGACCGGGACCTACAATGAGCAGTTCTTC
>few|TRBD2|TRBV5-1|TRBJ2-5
CASSLSSGSFETQYF
TGCGCCAGCAGCTTGTCTAGCGGGAGTTTCGAGACCCAGTACTTC
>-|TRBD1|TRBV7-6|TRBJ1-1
CASSRMGQALGNTEAFF
TGTGCCAGCAGTAGGATGGGACAGGCCCTCGGGAACACTGAAGCTTTCTTT
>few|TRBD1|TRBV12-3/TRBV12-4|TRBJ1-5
CASSFAGHRGNQPQHF
TGTGCCAGCAGTTTTGCGGGGCACAGGGGGAATCAGCCCCAGCATTTT
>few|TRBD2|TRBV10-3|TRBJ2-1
CAISEPTSGPYNEQFF
TGTGCCATCAGTGAGCCCACTAGCGGTCCCTACAATGAGCAGTTCTTC
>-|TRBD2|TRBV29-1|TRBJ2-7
CSVGSGGGEQYF
TGCAGCGTAGGGAGCGGGGGCGGCGAGCAGTACTTC
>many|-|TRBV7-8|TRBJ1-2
CASSLIGSFQGYTF
TGTGCCAGCAGCTTAATCGGGAGTTTTCAGGGCTACACCTTC
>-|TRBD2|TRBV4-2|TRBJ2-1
CASSQGGLAGEQFF
TGTGCCAGCAGCCAAGGGGGACTAGCCGGTGAGCAGTTCTTC
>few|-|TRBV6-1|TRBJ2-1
CASSEMTGNNEQFF
TGTGCCAGCAGTGAGATGACAGGCAACAATGAGCAGTTCTTC
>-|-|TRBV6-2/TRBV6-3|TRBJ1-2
CASRSSNYGYTF
TGTGCCAGCAGATCCAGTAACTATGGCTACACCTTC
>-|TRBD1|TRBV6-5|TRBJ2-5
CASSIQGAVVGIQYF
TGTGCCAGCAGCATACAGGGGGCGGTTGTTGGGATCCAGTACTTC
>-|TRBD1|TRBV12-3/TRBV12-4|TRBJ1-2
CASSGGAGGAGGYTF
TGTGCCAGCAGTGGCGGTGCAGGGGGCGCTGGAGGCTACACCTTC
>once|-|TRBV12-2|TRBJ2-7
CASRLVGDSTYEQYF
TGTGCAAGTCGCTTAGTCGGAGACAGTACCTACGAGCAGTACTTC
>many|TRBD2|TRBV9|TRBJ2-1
CASSVTSGRYEQFF
TGTGCCAGCAGCGTGACTAGCGGGCGGTATGAGCAGTTCTTC
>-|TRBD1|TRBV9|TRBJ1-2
CASSVQPGQGPRSYGYTF
TGTGCCAGCAGCGTGCAACCGGGACAGGGACCTCGTAGTTATGGCTACACCTTC
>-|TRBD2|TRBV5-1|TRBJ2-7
CASRRDYDMSVYEQYF
TGCGCCAGTAGAAGGGACTACGACATGAGTGTTTACGAGCAGTACTTC
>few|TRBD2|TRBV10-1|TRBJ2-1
CASSLRASGGSYNEQFF
TGCGCCAGCAGCCTCCGGGCTAGCGGGGGCTCCTACAATGAGCAGTTCTTC
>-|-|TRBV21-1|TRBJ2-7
CASSKPGLAGGCEQYF
TGTGCCAGCAGCAAGCCGGGACTAGCGGGAGGATGCGAGCAGTACTTC
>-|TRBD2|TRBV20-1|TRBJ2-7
CSASASGRYNEQYF
TGCAGTGCTAGCGCTAGCGGGAGATACAATGAGCAGTACTTC
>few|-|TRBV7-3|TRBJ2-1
CASSLTFGSSYNEQFF
TGTGCCAGCAGCTTAACGTTTGGGAGCTCCTACAATGAGCAGTTCTTC
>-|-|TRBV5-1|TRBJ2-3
CASGKVAAPDTQYF
TGCGCCAGCGGAAAGGTAGCGGCTCCAGATACGCAGTATTTT
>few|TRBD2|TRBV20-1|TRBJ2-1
CSASLRTSGRGNEQFF
TGCAGTGCTAGCCTTAGGACTAGCGGGAGGGGAAATGAGCAGTTCTTC